This TCR beta chain was observed in a study of regulatory T cells in long-lasting Graves disease (dated by TCRdb to about 2021). Looking at the study overall: Patients with newly diagnosed Graves' disease had been on antithyroid drugs for under 3 months. The study was registered as a clinical trial and conducted in China. A total of about 33 samples underwent TCR sequencing: some 13 from persistent and roughly 20 from newly diagnosed Graves' disease patients. Peripheral blood TCR sequencing and RNA sequencing compared persistent Graves' disease patients with newly diagnosed Graves' disease patients.

The sample's time point label, in plain terms: newly diagnosed GD, antithyroid drugs for less than 3 months. RNA was extracted from PBMCs in TRIzol for both TCR sequencing and RNA sequencing. Graves' disease was diagnosed according to American Thyroid Association guidelines. The patients came from an endocrinology department in Xi'an, China. Each patient gave roughly 10 milliliters of peripheral blood, collected in an EDTA anticoagulant tube. Ficoll Paque Plus density gradient separation was used to isolate PBMCs, and no additional T cell sorting was done. RNA quality was checked with an Agilent 2100 Bioanalyzer and agarose gel, and concentration with a NanoDrop 2000. After removal of 4 bases from V and 5 bases from J, the junction retains 10 bases not matched to a gene. From its cysteine to its phenylalanine, the CDR3 spans 14 amino acids. Only the CDR3 DNA is retained, 42 bases long and in frame from the first base. Per the germline V gene (reference sequence), DFQATT is the CDR1 and SNEGSKA is the CDR2.

Broad study findings and their caveats: Compared with newly diagnosed patients, persistent Graves' disease patients had lower TCR Shannon entropy and fewer highly expanded clones, which suggests clonal expansion. The small sample size was acknowledged by the authors as a limitation that may reduce accuracy. Sequencing and analysis were limited to the TCR beta chain. Preferential use of TRBV28, TRBJ1-2 and TRBJ2-5 was observed in persistent disease, whereas TRBV20-1 and TRBJ2-1 were favored in newly diagnosed disease. Peripheral blood alone was examined, since thyroid tissue, which constituted the primary lesion, could not be accessed. A larger number of public clonotypes was shared among persistent patients (around 2,500) than among newly diagnosed patients (around 890).

Receptor libraries were prepared by multiplex PCR. The instrument given in TCRdb is Illumina HiSeq 4000. To build TCR beta libraries, CDR3 regions were amplified by Arm-PCR using iRepertoire HTBI primers. Before sequencing, the PCR products underwent gel purification. Per the authors' processing: Gene usage analysis of CDR3 amino acid clonotypes relied on the 60 or so TRBV and around 13 TRBJ segments identified across samples. Filtered high-quality paired reads were merged into contigs using COPE and FqMerger. Contigs were aligned with BLAST to IMGT TRBV, TRBD and TRBJ reference genes, and CDR3 was defined per IMGT. Any clonotype with a frequency above 0.1% was classified as a highly expanded clone. Repertoire diversity was measured by Shannon entropy, and V-J evenness by the Gini coefficient. A clonotype was considered public if more than one individual shared it. Using fastp trimming at Q25 and MiXCR clonotype assembly, TCRdb reanalyzed the public sequencing data and kept in-frame beta chains. Records with the same CDR3 protein are collapsed into one entry carrying the most frequent genes and DNA. V and J calls and clone size were set by TCRdb, not the authors. This sample lists over 350,000 distinct CDR3 sequences; 14% were detected once. Jointly, the top ten make up approximately 17% of the sample.

This clonotype has a handful of counts. Its antigen has not been determined. Per-nucleotide qualities are absent, and no much larger clonotype sits a single base away. These same data were also listed under a study on T cells in Graves' hyperthyroidism and ophthalmopathy. In that second paper, the authors write: Graves' hyperthyroidism was defined as stable when no progression to ophthalmopathy occurred over 18 months of follow-up. Hyperthyroidism patients were aged 18 to 65 years and newly diagnosed, with disease duration of less than 2 months. Patients with uncontrolled infections, other autoimmune diseases, pregnancy or lactation were excluded. Diagnoses were based on clinical symptoms, serum thyroxine and TRAb, thyroid ultrasound and orbital computed tomography. The TCR CDR3 was subjected to a first round of RT-PCR using the HTBI primer set and the Qiagen OneStep RT-PCR kit. Most expanded thyroid clonotypes (frequency above 0.001) were also detected in blood, a finding suggesting that blood repertoires may reflect thyroid immune responses. A model built on a 13 V-J signature distinguished ophthalmopathy from stable hyperthyroidism, reaching around 88% sensitivity and about 81% specificity in cross-validation and 80%/75% in testing. During validation, the model predicted progression to ophthalmopathy a median of about 5.9 months ahead of onset, with just under 71% sensitivity and about 75% specificity. To identify distinguishing TCR V-J signatures, a discovery cohort of about 95 patients was used, comprising fewer than 45 with Graves' ophthalmopathy and roughly 60 with stable Graves' hyperthyroidism. Whether ophthalmopathy could be predicted prospectively was tested in an independent validation cohort made up of under 20 hyperthyroidism patients plus 17 patients who later progressed to ophthalmopathy. The 100 discovery patients were randomly split 7:3 into training and test sets. The study also compared thyroid tissue and blood T-cell repertoires from five or six Graves' hyperthyroidism patients. After blood sampling, hyperthyroidism patients were treated with methimazole at a starting dose of 30 mg daily, and ophthalmopathy patients were treated with high-dose intravenous methylprednisolone. The libraries were constructed in a second round of multiplex PCR and then size-selected and purified. Libraries were sequenced paired-end with 100 bp reads on an Illumina HiSeq2000. SOAPnuke was used to process the raw data, removing reads that contained adapters or uncalled bases, had a mean Phred below 15, or lacked an exact match to the constant primer or identifier. High-quality paired reads were merged with COPE v1.2.5, and unique nucleotide sequences were defined as clonotypes. MiTCR v1.1 was used to align clonotypes to the IMGT TRBV, TRBD and TRBJ reference segments. The analysis was restricted to V-J combinations with a frequency above 0.0001, which together covered just over 99% of the repertoires. A TCS score was defined as the ratio of F50 (clonal expansion) to E x V (chaos), with BLOSUM62-based TCRdist applied between CDR3 peptides within each V-J. Welch's t-statistics and random forest reduced several hundred V-J features to some 14, which were used in a naive Bayes classifier (R e1071). No statistical method was used to fix the sample size in advance, and group allocation was not hidden from the investigators. The paper describes TCR Vbeta CDR3 sequencing of 130 to 150 peripheral blood samples, made up of roughly 40 ophthalmopathy patients, roughly 80 hyperthyroidism patients and approximately 17 progressor patients.

Here the sequenced sample was peripheral blood mononuclear cells (PBMCs), taken at new diagnosis, from a patient treated with antithyroid drugs. The receptor was isolated from a woman aged 50 to 65 with Graves disease. Donor details come from another sample of the same person, matched by shared clones. Recombination linked TRBV20-1 to TRBJ1-1, and 7 junction bases match TRBD1. The CDR3 reads CSAKIRTGQTEAFF. In nucleotide form, the sequence is TGCAGTGCTAAGATAAGGACAGGCCAGACTGAAGCTTTCTTT.